What follows is one T cell receptor (beta chain) and its context. The sample belongs to a study of blood T cell repertoires in COVID-19. At the level of the study: COVID-19 samples, acute and convalescent, were from the United States, Italy and Spain. PBMCs, B-cell-depleted T cells, or T cells provided the cDNA or gDNA that made up the material.

Produced via immunoSEQ multiplex PCR; TCRdb's table is partial and in-frame only. Here the sample spans about 260,000 clones, around 89% being singletons. Enrollees, about 18 to 95 years old, lived in about two dozen US areas. Participant-given clinical history determined each cohort assignment. V was pared by 3 bases and J by 8 bases, with 7 bases of the junction left unmatched. The V gene's germline CDR1 is KGHSH and CDR2 LQKENI. The CDR3 is made up of 15 amino acids. The material sequenced was PBMCs or T cells enriched from blood (not recorded which). The clonotype was recovered from a woman in her forties with acute COVID-19. This sequence joins TRBV18 and TRBJ2-2; TRBD2 agrees at 9 bases. The CDR3 DNA is TGTGCCAGCTCACCGACTAGCGGACTTGTTGGGGAGCTGTTTTTT. The encoded protein is CASSPTSGLVGELFF.